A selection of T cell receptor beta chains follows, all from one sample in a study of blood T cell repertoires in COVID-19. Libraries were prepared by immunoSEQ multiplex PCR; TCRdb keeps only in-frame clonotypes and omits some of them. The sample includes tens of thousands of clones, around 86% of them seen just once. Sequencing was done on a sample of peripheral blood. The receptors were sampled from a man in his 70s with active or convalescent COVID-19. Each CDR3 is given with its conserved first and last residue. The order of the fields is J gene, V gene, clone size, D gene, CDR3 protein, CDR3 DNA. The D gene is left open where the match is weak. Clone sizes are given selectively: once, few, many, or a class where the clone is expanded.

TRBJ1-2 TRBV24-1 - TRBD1 CATSEHNTGTGGSGYTF TGTGCCACCAGTGAACACAATACCGGGACAGGGGGTAGTGGCTACACCTTC
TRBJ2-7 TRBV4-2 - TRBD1 CASSQDLGTASYEQYF TGTGCCAGCAGCCAAGACCTCGGGACAGCTTCCTACGAGCAGTACTTC
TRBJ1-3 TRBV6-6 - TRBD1 CASSLTGGTGNTIYF TGTGCCAGCAGTTTAACAGGGGGCACTGGAAACACCATATATTTT
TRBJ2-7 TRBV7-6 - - CASSPRGSGKGEQYF TGTGCCAGCAGCCCTAGGGGGAGCGGGAAGGGCGAGCAGTACTTC
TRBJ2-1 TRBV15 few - CATSSGASVYNEQFF TGTGCCACCAGCAGCGGAGCTAGCGTATACAATGAGCAGTTCTTC
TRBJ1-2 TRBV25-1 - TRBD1 CASRATGGSGYTF TGTGCCAGCAGGGCGACAGGGGGCAGTGGCTACACCTTC
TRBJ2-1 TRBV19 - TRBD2 CATGLAGRNEQFF TGTGCCACCGGACTAGCGGGGAGAAATGAGCAGTTCTTC
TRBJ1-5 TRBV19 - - CASSIGGQGMQPQHF TGTGCCAGTAGTATAGGTGGCCAGGGAATGCAGCCCCAGCATTTT
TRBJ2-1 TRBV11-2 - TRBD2 CASSSPGLAQSEQFF TGTGCCAGCAGCTCACCGGGACTAGCGCAATCGGAGCAGTTCTTC
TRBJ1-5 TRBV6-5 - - CASSYSGGNQPQHF TGTGCCAGCAGTTACTCCGGGGGGAATCAGCCCCAGCATTTT
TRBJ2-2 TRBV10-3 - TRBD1 CAISESTGVGELFF TGTGCCATCAGTGAGTCAACAGGGGTCGGGGAGCTGTTTTTT
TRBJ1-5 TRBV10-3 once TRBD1 CAISEGLGQGLQPQHF TGTGCCATCAGTGAGGGACTGGGACAGGGACTTCAGCCCCAGCATTTT
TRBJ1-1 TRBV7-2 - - CASSLGPGEAGTEAFF TGTGCCAGCAGCTTAGGTCCTGGGGAGGCGGGCACTGAAGCTTTCTTT
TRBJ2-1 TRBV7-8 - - CASSLSGSLQSSYNEQFF TGTGCCAGCAGCTTAAGTGGTAGCCTGCAGAGCTCCTACAATGAGCAGTTCTTC
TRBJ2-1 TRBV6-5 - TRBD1 CASSLRTGGNEQFF TGTGCCAGCAGTTTGAGGACAGGGGGCAATGAGCAGTTCTTC
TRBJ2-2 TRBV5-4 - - CASSFFAGELFF TGTGCCAGCAGCTTTTTCGCCGGGGAGCTGTTTTTT
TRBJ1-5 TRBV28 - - CASSNQGAGQPQHF TGTGCCAGCAGCAATCAGGGTGCCGGTCAGCCCCAGCATTTT
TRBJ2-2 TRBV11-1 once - CASSRHGSNSGELFF TGTGCCAGCAGTCGGCACGGGAGTAATTCTGGGGAGCTGTTTTTT
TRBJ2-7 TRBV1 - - CTSSQGETGTTYEQYF TGCACCAGCAGCCAAGGGGAAACGGGGACTACCTACGAGCAGTACTTC
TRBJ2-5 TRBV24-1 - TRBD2 CATSESKAGVRQETQYF TGTGCCACCAGTGAGTCCAAAGCGGGAGTGAGGCAAGAGACCCAGTACTTC
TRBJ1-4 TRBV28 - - CASNGAANEKLFF TGTGCCAGCAATGGGGCGGCTAATGAAAAACTGTTTTTT
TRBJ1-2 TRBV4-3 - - CASSQVGGDYGYTF TGCGCCAGCAGCCAAGTAGGGGGAGACTATGGCTACACCTTC
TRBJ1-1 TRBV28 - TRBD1 CASSPQGAWTEAFF TGTGCCAGCAGCCCACAGGGGGCGTGGACTGAAGCTTTCTTT
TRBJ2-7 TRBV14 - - CASSQDLEQYF TGTGCCAGCAGCCAAGATCTCGAGCAGTACTTC
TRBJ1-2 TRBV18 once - CASSANGGGEGYTF TGTGCCAGCTCGGCGAACGGCGGCGGGGAGGGCTACACCTTC
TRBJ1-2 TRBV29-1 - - CSVEEPTSSGYTF TGCAGCGTTGAAGAGCCCACCTCTAGTGGCTACACCTTC
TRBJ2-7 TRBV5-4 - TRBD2 CASSHLTSESYEQYF TGTGCCAGCAGCCATTTGACTAGCGAATCCTACGAGCAGTACTTC
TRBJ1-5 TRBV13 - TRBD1 CASSQQGNQPQHF TGTGCCAGCAGCCAACAGGGGAATCAGCCCCAGCATTTT
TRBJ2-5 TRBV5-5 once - CASSLGDTQLRGTQYF TGTGCCAGCAGCTTGGGGGACACACAACTAAGGGGGACCCAGTACTTC
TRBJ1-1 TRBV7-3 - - CASSLQPGNTEAFF TGTGCCAGCAGCTTACAGCCAGGGAACACTGAAGCTTTCTTT
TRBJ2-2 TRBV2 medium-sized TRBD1 CASSEQGALGGELFF TGTGCCAGCAGTGAGCAGGGGGCGTTGGGCGGGGAGCTGTTTTTT
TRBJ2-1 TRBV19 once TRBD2 CASSISAGGGNEQFF TGTGCCAGTAGTATATCTGCGGGAGGGGGCAATGAGCAGTTCTTC
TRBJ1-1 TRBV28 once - CASSLLTPPNTEAFF TGTGCCAGCAGTTTATTGACACCCCCGAACACTGAAGCTTTCTTT
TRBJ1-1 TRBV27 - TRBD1 CASRRQGMGEAEAFF TGTGCCAGCAGGCGACAGGGTATGGGGGAGGCTGAAGCTTTCTTT
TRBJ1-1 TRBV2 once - CASSDAGGGTEAFF TGTGCCAGCAGTGACGCGGGGGGCGGAACTGAAGCTTTCTTT
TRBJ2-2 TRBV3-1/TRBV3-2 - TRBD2 CASSQGTSGRMGTGELFF TGTGCCAGCAGCCAAGGTACTAGCGGGAGGATGGGCACCGGGGAGCTGTTTTTT
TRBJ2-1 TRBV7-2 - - CASSLLVEQFF TGTGCCAGCAGCTTACTAGTCGAGCAGTTCTTC
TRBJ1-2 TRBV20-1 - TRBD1 CSLDRPEGYTF TGCAGCCTGGACAGGCCGGAGGGCTACACCTTC
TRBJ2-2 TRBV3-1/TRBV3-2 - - CASSPYTGELFF TGTGCCAGCAGCCCTTACACCGGGGAGCTGTTTTTT
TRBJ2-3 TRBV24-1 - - CATAPPEGSTDTQYF TGTGCCACCGCCCCGCCGGAGGGGAGCACAGATACGCAGTATTTT
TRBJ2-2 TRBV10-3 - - CAISGQNTGELFF TGTGCCATCAGTGGACAGAACACCGGGGAGCTGTTTTTT
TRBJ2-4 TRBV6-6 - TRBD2 CASSPLGLAGGRDIQYF TGTGCCAGCAGTCCGCTGGGACTAGCGGGAGGGCGGGACATTCAGTACTTC
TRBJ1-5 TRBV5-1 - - CASSLDLDQPQHF TGCGCCAGCAGCTTGGATCTTGATCAGCCCCAGCATTTT
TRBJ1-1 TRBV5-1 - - CASSLQGNTEAFF TGCGCCAGCAGCCTACAGGGTAACACTGAAGCTTTCTTT
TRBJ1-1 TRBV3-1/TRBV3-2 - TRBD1 CASSQVRGDTEAFF TGTGCCAGCAGCCAGGTCAGGGGGGACACTGAAGCTTTCTTT
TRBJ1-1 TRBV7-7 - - CASSFQQGTEAFF TGTGCTAGCAGCTTCCAGCAGGGGACTGAAGCTTTCTTT
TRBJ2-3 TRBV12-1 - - CASSFEAPGRGQGTDTQYF TGTGCCAGCAGCTTTGAGGCGCCCGGCAGGGGGCAGGGCACAGATACGCAGTATTTT
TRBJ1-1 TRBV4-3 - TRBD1 CASSQAAVTGKNTEAFF TGCGCCAGCAGCCAAGCAGCCGTGACAGGGAAGAACACTGAAGCTTTCTTT
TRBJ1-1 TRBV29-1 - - CSVSRARSTEAFF TGCAGCGTTTCCAGGGCTAGGAGCACTGAAGCTTTCTTT
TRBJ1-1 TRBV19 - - CASSIWLMNTEAFF TGTGCCAGTAGTATTTGGCTGATGAACACTGAAGCTTTCTTT
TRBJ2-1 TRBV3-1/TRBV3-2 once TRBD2 CASSQDFRLAVYNEQFF TGTGCCAGCAGCCAAGATTTTCGACTAGCGGTATACAATGAGCAGTTCTTC
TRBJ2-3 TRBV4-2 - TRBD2 CASSQEGRGSGRATPDTQYF TGTGCCAGCAGCCAAGAGGGCAGAGGTAGCGGGAGGGCCACGCCAGATACGCAGTATTTT
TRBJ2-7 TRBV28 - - CASSPRRATYEQYF TGTGCCAGCAGTCCCCGCAGGGCCACCTACGAGCAGTACTTC
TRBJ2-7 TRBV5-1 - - CASRPGLSLPYEQYF TGCGCCAGCAGGCCGGGACTTTCACTCCCTTACGAGCAGTACTTC
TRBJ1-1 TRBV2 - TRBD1 CASSSTGGRTEAFF TGTGCCAGCAGTTCGACAGGGGGCCGGACTGAAGCTTTCTTT
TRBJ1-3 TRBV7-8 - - CASSPAPAGAGNTIYF TGTGCCAGCAGCCCCGCACCGGCAGGGGCTGGAAACACCATATATTTT
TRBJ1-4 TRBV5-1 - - CASSLQGLNEKLFF TGCGCCAGCAGCTTGCAGGGGTTGAATGAAAAACTGTTTTTT
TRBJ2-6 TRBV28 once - CASRTGTSGANVLTF TGTGCCAGCAGGACCGGGACTTCTGGGGCCAACGTCCTGACTTTC
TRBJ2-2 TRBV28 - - CASSLGQFNTGELFF TGTGCCAGCAGTTTAGGGCAGTTCAACACCGGGGAGCTGTTTTTT
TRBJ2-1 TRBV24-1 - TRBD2 CATSVPSGLAGENEQFF TGTGCCACCAGTGTCCCATCGGGACTAGCGGGAGAAAATGAGCAGTTCTTC